This T cell receptor (beta chain) was obtained from a study of blood T cells in healthy people across ages (dated by TCRdb to between 2014 and 2017). Regarding the study in general: In model experiments, template switching captured about one uniquely barcoded TCR beta cDNA molecule for every two T cells. The study measured age-related changes in TCR beta repertoire diversity using deep sequencing normalized with unique cDNA molecular identifiers. The donors were divided into four age groups: young (average around 17 years), middle-aged (approximately 41), aged (62) and long-lived (about 84). To avoid experimental bias, donors of different ages were distributed randomly across sequencing lanes. For two donors (one aged 18 to 30 and one aged 80 or older), the study analyzed two additional independent replicas of 1 million unique cDNA reads from the same blood draw.

Donors were roughly 40 systemically healthy Caucasian individuals from Russia aged roughly 6 to 95 years. Roughly 9.5 milliliters of peripheral blood were drawn from each donor into EDTA-treated Vacutainer tubes. Ficoll-Paque density-gradient centrifugation was used to isolate PBMCs, with at least 6.5 million per sample. Total RNA, at least 6 micrograms per sample, was extracted from PBMCs with Trizol reagent. For every donor, an aliquot of PBMCs went through flow cytometry to measure the percentages of naive CD45RAhigh/CD27high T cells. This clonotype was counted a few times. No antigen is known for it. Base qualities are not at hand, and no much larger clone is one base apart. The investigation overall reported the following: The percentage of naive T cells measured by flow cytometry correlated strongly with observed TCR beta diversity. Donor CMV infection status was unknown, potentially confounding age-related changes in expanded clonotypes. Because profiling used bulk unsorted PBMCs, naive and antigen-experienced compartments could not be compared conclusively. Total diversity estimates from one million sequenced T cells were considered lower bounds and underestimates. The long-lived group showed more naive CD4+ T cells, fewer expanded clones and increased TCR diversity than the aged group, suggesting age selection. Observed TCR beta diversity per million T cells fell roughly linearly with age, and a significant reduction was already apparent by age roughly 41.

Libraries were prepared through 5' RACE. Sequencing relied on an Illumina HiSeq 2500. A second PCR of roughly 6 to 11 cycles was run with a J-beta primer mix and a sample-barcoded 5' primer. Each TCR beta cDNA molecule received a unique molecular identifier from a template-switch 5' adaptor carrying 12 random nucleotides. Each sample yielded at least 2.5 million CDR3-containing paired-end reads. First-strand cDNA was synthesized from all RNA with the Mint cDNA synthesis kit, primed by a TRBC-specific oligonucleotide. Following uracil-DNA glycosylase treatment, all cDNA underwent a first 18-cycle PCR with the universal primers M1SS and BC2_uni_R. On the authors' methods: For normalization, 1 million high-quality reads were randomly selected from each sample, with every read carrying a distinct molecular identifier. Instead of being binned into consensus sequences, reads with shared molecular identifiers were discarded. CDR3 identification, clonotype clustering and error correction used MiTCR with a Q25 quality threshold and the strictest error-elimination algorithm. A nonparametric unseen species model with Euler transformation was used to estimate lower-bound total TCR beta diversity. TCRdb reanalyzed the raw reads on its own, using fastp at Q25 for trimming and MiXCR for clone calling, and kept in-frame beta chains. Every entry covers one CDR3 protein and lists the most common genes and DNA from its rows. Here the V and J calls rest on TCRdb's processing, not on the authors' analysis. The sample yields approximately 850,000 distinct CDR3 sequences; roughly 44% were counted once. Roughly 18% of the sample lies in the top ten.

The CDR3 goes from the cysteine to the phenylalanine over 19 residues. Only CDR3 DNA remains: 57 bases, in frame from the first base. V is pruned by 6 bases and J by 0 bases, leaving 15 bases of the junction without a gene match. From the germline V gene (reference sequence), CDR1 is LGHDT and CDR2 is YNNKEL. Sequences were obtained from blood. The chain was built from TRBV3-1 and TRBJ2-1; the central 9 bases match TRBD2. This sequence originates from a man in his 60s in good health. In nucleotides, the sequence is TGTGCCAGCAGTAAAAGGGGTGCGCGGGGGGGCTCCTCCTACAATGAGCAGTTCTTC. Its translation is CASSKRGARGGSSYNEQFF.